The 24 T cell receptor beta chains below come from one sample, sequenced in a study of T cells after yellow fever vaccination. TCRdb reprocessed the 5' RACE reads via MiXCR and lists one record per CDR3 protein. Among some 670,000 distinct CDR3 sequences listed, about 12% were seen once. The sample here was PBMCs, taken on the day of the yellow fever booster vaccination. The receptors were gathered from a man in his thirties or forties who received the YFV17D yellow fever vaccine.

Concerning this clonotype itself: A much larger clone lies a single base off, so this may be a read error. The chain carries TRBV5-5 and TRBJ2-2; possibly TRBD1 for D (7 bases). Germline V gene data show CDR1 as SGHKS and CDR2 as YYEKEE (reference sequence). The CDR3 extends over 13 amino acids. CDR3 region: CASSGRGSGGLFF. CDR3 nucleotides: TGTGCCAGCAGCGGCAGGGGGTCCGGGGGGCTGTTTTTT.

This chain connects TRBV7-3 to TRBJ2-1; D gene uncertain. This CDR3 contains 13 residues. Looked up from germline, CDR1 is SGHTA and CDR2 is FQGTGA. The V and J ends lost 1 base and 6 bases respectively, with 7 bases between them. Written as DNA, the CDR3 is TGTGCCAGCAGCTTAAAAGGGCCCAATGAGCAGTTCTTC. Encoded protein: CASSLKGPNEQFF.

This clonotype was observed a few times. This chain uses TRBV28 with TRBJ2-3; no reliable D call. V gave up 7 bases and J gave up 2 bases, with 13 bases separating them. The germline CDR1 and CDR2 sequences are MDHEN and SYDVKM. The CDR3 loop spans 14 amino acids. The CDR3 DNA is TGTGCCAGCACCCGAGGACCAAACACAGATACGCAGTATTTT. Its protein product is CASTRGPNTDTQYF.

This chain connects TRBV10-3 to TRBJ2-7, with TRBD2 identical over 13 bases. This CDR3 is built from 15 residues. Trimming took 6 bases from V and 3 from J; bases not matched to a gene: 5. Looked up from germline, CDR1 is ENHRY and CDR2 is SYGVKD. The CDR3 is CAISGTSGTLYEQYF. The CDR3 DNA reads TGTGCCATCAGCGGGACTAGCGGGACTCTCTACGAGCAGTACTTC.

The chain links TRBV6-1 to TRBJ2-7; D might be TRBD2 (5 bases). Germline CDR1 is MNHNS and CDR2 is SASEGT. V shed 7 bases and J shed 0 bases, with 19 bases lying between them. This CDR3 comprises 16 residues. The CDR3 loop reads CASKSGSRIFSYEQYF. Written as DNA, the CDR3 is TGTGCCAGCAAGTCGGGGAGCCGTATCTTCTCCTACGAGCAGTACTTC.

This clonotype turned up a few times. The chain combines TRBV24-1 with TRBJ1-2; weak D call: TRBD1 (6 bases). V was shortened by 4 bases and J by 3 bases, with 14 bases between the two germline ends. CDR3 length: 15 amino acids. Germline lookup yields CDR1 KGHDR and CDR2 SFDVKD. The CDR3 nucleotides are TGTGCCACCAGTGAGGCGGAAGAGGGGGACTATGGCTACACCTTC. It specifies CATSEAEEGDYGYTF.

Ten or more counts support this clonotype. The chain carries TRBV7-2 and TRBJ2-1; maybe TRBD2 (5 bases). The V gene's germline CDR1 is SGHTA and CDR2 FQGNSA. The CDR3 is made up of 13 amino acids. V was clipped by 6 bases and J by 9 bases, with 15 bases between them. The CDR3 region has the DNA TGTGCCAGCAGTCCGGTCGGGGTTGGTGAGCAGTTCTTC. Amino acids: CASSPVGVGEQFF. The whole variable domain, remainder taken from reference TRBV7-2 and TRBJ2-1, is GAGVSQSPSNKVTEKGKDVELRCDPISGHTALYWYRQSLGQGLEFLIYFQGNSAPDKSGLPSDRFSAERTGGSVSTLTIQRTQQEDSAVYLCASSPVGVGEQFFGPGTRLTVL.

A few counts support this clonotype. This rearrangement joins TRBV5-6 to TRBJ2-3; D is uncertain. From germline, CDR1 is SGHDT and CDR2 YYEEEE. Trimming shortened V by 4 bases and J by 7 bases, and 13 bases separated the two germline ends. The CDR3 loop spans 13 amino acids. CDR3 coding DNA: TGTGCCAGCAGCGAGGATCGTTTAAATACGCAGTATTTT. Its protein product is CASSEDRLNTQYF.

This clonotype occurred a few times. The J gene is TRBJ1-5, the V gene TRBV12-3 or TRBV12-4; D gene unclear. The CDR3 consists of 12 residues. Between the trimmed V and J ends, which lost 0 bases and 11 bases, there was a span of 8 bases. The CDR3 sequence is CASSLAGMSQHF. The DNA of the CDR3 is TGTGCCAGCAGTTTAGCGGGCATGTCCCAGCATTTT.

This clonotype was seen a handful of times. The chain is built from TRBV3-1 and TRBJ2-5; D is undetermined. V lost 5 bases to trimming and J lost 4 bases, with 14 bases between them. Germline-derived CDR1 and CDR2 are LGHDT and YNNKEL (reference sequence). The CDR3 length is 14 residues. The CDR3 DNA reads TGTGCCAGCAGCGAACCCACGGATCGAGAGACCCAGTACTTC. It translates to CASSEPTDRETQYF.

The chain is built from TRBV14 and TRBJ1-5, with 8 bases fitting TRBD1. From germline, CDR1 is SGHDN and CDR2 FVKESK. The CDR3 is 16 residues long. V was pared by 9 bases and J by 2 bases, with 12 bases of the junction left unmatched. DNA of the CDR3: TGTGCCAGAGAACCAGACAGGGGATATCGCAATCAGCCCCAGCATTTT. Translation: CAREPDRGYRNQPQHF.

V is TRBV7-9 and J is TRBJ2-7; D is unresolved. The CDR3 covers 14 residues. The V gene lost 5 bases and the J gene lost 3 bases, with 14 bases spanning the gap. Germline V gene lookup returns CDR1 SEHNR and CDR2 FQNEAQ (reference sequence). CDR3 in amino acids: CASSTERVYYEQYF. The CDR3, as DNA: TGTGCCAGCAGCACGGAGCGTGTATACTACGAGCAGTACTTC.

In its sample, this clonotype was seen a few times. The chain joins TRBV5-1 to TRBJ2-3; D may be TRBD1 (6 bases). The V gene's germline CDR1 is SGHRS and CDR2 YFSETQ. This CDR3 spans 16 amino acids. The V end was cut by 3 bases, the J end by 1 base, with 15 bases between. The CDR3 region has the DNA TGCGCCAGCAGCTATGGACAGCGAGCAGGCACAGATACGCAGTATTTT. It specifies CASSYGQRAGTDTQYF. The full variable domain, rest sourced from reference TRBV5-1 and TRBJ2-3, is KAGVTQTPRYLIKTRGQQVTLSCSPISGHRSVSWYQQTPGQGLQFLFEYFSETQRNKGNFPGRFSGRQFSNSRSEMNVSTLELGDSALYLCASSYGQRAGTDTQYFGPGTRLTVL.

The chain has TRBV10-3 and TRBJ2-6; TRBD1 aligns across 10 bases. CDR1 is ENHRY and CDR2 is SYGVKD in the germline V gene. The CDR3 runs 17 residues. With V trimmed by 5 bases and J by 1 base, 5 bases remained unmatched. CDR3 residues: CAISLTGGASGANVLTF. CDR3 coding DNA: TGTGCCATCAGTTTGACAGGGGGCGCGTCTGGGGCCAACGTCCTGACTTTC.

This clonotype was recorded a few times. The chain employs TRBV11-2 and TRBJ2-1; TRBD2 matches at 7 bases. The CDR3 loop spans 16 amino acids. CDR1 is SGHAT, CDR2 FQNNGV, per germline. V was clipped by 1 base and J by 6 bases; unmatched bases: 9. CDR3 nucleotide sequence: TGTGCCAGCAGCTTAGTAGCTGGACTAGTCGCCAATGAGCAGTTCTTC. Its translation: CASSLVAGLVANEQFF. Variable domain in full (rest from reference TRBV11-2 and TRBJ2-1): EAGVAQSPRYKIIEKRQSVAFWCNPISGHATLYWYQQILGQGPKLLIQFQNNGVVDDSQLPKDRFSAERLKGVDSTLKIQPAKLEDSAVYLCASSLVAGLVANEQFFGPGTRLTVL.

Only a few counts were recorded for this clonotype. V and J are TRBV12-3 or TRBV12-4 and TRBJ1-1; the D is unclear. The CDR3 sequence is 13 residues long. V was pared by 3 bases and J by 2 bases, with 7 bases between. As DNA, the CDR3 is TGTGCCAGCAGTTTGGAAATTAACACTGAAGCTTTCTTT. Protein product: CASSLEINTEAFF.

This clonotype was counted between two and nine times. V and J are TRBV4-3 and TRBJ1-1; D may be TRBD1 (5 bases). In germline, CDR1 is LGHNA, CDR2 YSLEER. V was shortened by 2 bases and J by 1 base, with 14 bases between the two germline ends. This CDR3 spans 16 amino acids. The CDR3 protein is CASSQKWARENTEAFF. The DNA of the CDR3 is TGCGCCAGCAGCCAAAAATGGGCCAGGGAGAACACTGAAGCTTTCTTT.

The CDR3: CASSQDLGAYEQYF. The CDR3 nucleotides read TGCGCCAGCAGCCAAGATCTAGGAGCCTACGAGCAGTACTTC. The gene calls are TRBV4-3 and TRBJ2-7; D gene uncertain. Trimming took off 0 bases at V and 2 bases at J, with 8 bases between the two ends. The CDR3 has 14 amino acids. Per the germline V gene, CDR1 is LGHNA and CDR2 is YSLEER.

CDR3 sequence: CSGSRGGGRTEAFF. The CDR3 DNA reads TGCAGTGGCTCCCGCGGGGGGGGCCGTACTGAAGCTTTCTTT. V usage is TRBV20-1 and J usage is TRBJ1-1; TRBD1 is a possible D gene (6 bases). The CDR3 is made up of 14 amino acids. Deletions cut 7 bases from V and 5 bases from J, with 20 bases between. Germline V lookup: CDR1 DFQATT, CDR2 SNEGSKA (reference sequence).

This clonotype was counted only a few times. This chain uses TRBV12-3 or TRBV12-4 with TRBJ2-7, with D possibly being TRBD1 (6 bases). CDR3 length: 13 amino acids. Trimming shortened V by 7 bases and J by 3 bases, and 13 bases separated the two germline ends. The CDR3 DNA follows: TGTGCCAGCAAGCCACCGGACAGCTACGAGCAGTACTTC. Translated, it gives CASKPPDSYEQYF.

There are a few counts of this clonotype. The chain uses TRBV7-2 and TRBJ2-7, with 11 bases matching TRBD1. With 0 bases clipped from V and 2 bases from J, the junction kept 0 bases outside the gene matches. The CDR3 is made up of 15 amino acids. In germline, CDR1 is SGHTA, CDR2 FQGNSA. CDR3 loop: CASSLAGQGAYEQYF. CDR3 coding DNA: TGTGCCAGCAGCTTAGCGGGACAGGGGGCCTACGAGCAGTACTTC.

This clonotype was detected only a few times. In nucleotides, the CDR3 is TGCAGTGCCCAAACGTCGACTAGCGGGAGCAATGAGCAGTTCTTC. Translation gives CSAQTSTSGSNEQFF. The chain has TRBV20-1 and TRBJ2-1, with 12 bases lining up with TRBD2. The trim removed 6 bases at V and 6 bases at J, leaving 9 bases unmatched. The CDR3 has 15 amino acids. The germline gives CDR1 DFQATT, CDR2 SNEGSKA (reference sequence).

Worth noting for this clonotype: An end of the junction does not agree with germline; a read error may underlie this. The rearrangement links TRBV20-1 to TRBJ2-3; D is undetermined. The CDR3 loop spans 15 amino acids. Germline V gene data show CDR1 as DFQATT and CDR2 as SNEGSKA (reference sequence). CDR3 in amino acids: CNAPLRTGSTDTQYF. The CDR3 DNA follows: TGCAATGCTCCCCTCCGAACCGGGAGCACAGATACGCAGTATTTT.

This clonotype appeared a few times. The rearrangement joins TRBV18 to TRBJ2-2, with D perhaps being TRBD1 or TRBD2 (5 bases each). V lost 3 bases to trimming and J lost 2 bases, with 10 bases between them. The CDR3 length is 15 residues. CDR1 is KGHSH and CDR2 is LQKENI in the germline V gene. The CDR3 region has the DNA TGTGCCAGCTCACCCGGGACCCATAACACCGGGGAGCTGTTTTTT. The encoded protein is CASSPGTHNTGELFF.